This TCR beta chain was obtained from a study of blood T cell dynamics during melanoma immunotherapy. The overall study: Standard first-line treatment here was pembrolizumab or nivolumab plus ipilimumab in metastatic melanoma.

Time point in this sample: pre-treatment baseline. Each bulk PBMC sample had roughly 400 ng DNA loaded. Using immunoSEQ multiplex PCR, the repertoire was profiled, and TCRdb retains in-frame clones only, with some absent. The top ten hold around 4.2% of the sample, which has about 24,000 clones, 70% to 90% seen once. Broader study findings: It remained unknown if the driving T cell clones were melanoma-specific.

For this clone: Its specificity is not known.

The ends were cut back, 5 bases at V and 1 base at J, with 11 bases in the middle. Germline V gene data show CDR1 as MDHEN and CDR2 as SYDVKM. CDR3 length: 15 amino acids. This sample comprised blood, obtained from a patient treated with checkpoint blockade. The clonotype was recovered from a human donor with melanoma. This sequence joins TRBV28 and TRBJ1-4; D possibly corresponds to TRBD1 (5 bases). CDR3 DNA sequence: TGTGCCAGCAGTGGTCCCGGGGGAACTAATGAAAAACTGTTTTTT. This sequence encodes CASSGPGGTNEKLFF.